A single sample gave rise to the 16 T cell receptor beta chains below, sequenced in a study of identical twins. Using its own MiXCR run on the 5' RACE reads, TCRdb lists one record per CDR3 protein. The sample lists some 660,000 distinct CDR3 sequences, less than 10% occurring once. The same sample was also studied in work on yellow fever vaccine responses in identical twins.

Specimen: PBMCs. The receptors were sampled from a young woman in good health.

The V gene is TRBV3-1, the J gene TRBJ1-4; D not certain. Germline loops: CDR1 LGHDT, CDR2 YNNKEL (reference sequence). The CDR3 covers 13 residues. Trimming stripped 4 bases from V and 6 bases from J, with 9 bases between. The CDR3 DNA reads TGTGCCAGCAGCCTACTGAGTGATGAAAAACTGTTTTTT. Its protein product is CASSLLSDEKLFF.

This clonotype was observed a handful of times. The chain has TRBV3-1 and TRBJ2-5; the match to TRBD1 covers 9 bases. V lost 5 bases and J lost 5; bases outside the gene matches: 3. From germline, CDR1 is LGHDT and CDR2 YNNKEL (reference sequence). This CDR3 region has 13 residues. The CDR3 DNA sequence: TGTGCCAGCAGCATTGGACAGGGGGAGACCCAGTACTTC. It codes for CASSIGQGETQYF.

The J gene is TRBJ2-7, the V gene TRBV6-1; possibly TRBD1 for D (6 bases). This CDR3 is built from 15 residues. Germline CDR1 reads MNHNS; CDR2 reads SASEGT. V was cut by 1 base and J by 2 bases, with 12 bases left in between. The CDR3 protein is CASSEETGDTYEQYF. The CDR3 DNA follows: TGTGCCAGCAGTGAAGAGACAGGTGACACCTACGAGCAGTACTTC.

This chain uses TRBV5-1 with TRBJ2-2; no firm D call. Germline V CDR1 and CDR2: SGHRS, YFSETQ. The CDR3 spans 15 residues. Trimming took 2 bases from V and 2 from J, leaving 10 bases between them. The CDR3 is CASSFRRDNTGELFF. DNA for the CDR3: TGCGCCAGCAGCTTTCGACGAGACAACACCGGGGAGCTGTTTTTT.

V usage is TRBV7-3 and J usage is TRBJ2-1; 12 bases agree with TRBD2. The V gene's germline CDR1 is SGHTA and CDR2 FQGTGA. The V and J ends lost 1 base and 6 bases, in that order; junction bases with no gene match: 4. The CDR3 runs 16 residues. The CDR3 DNA reads as TGTGCCAGCAGCTTAAAGCCTAGCGGGGGGGCCAATGAGCAGTTCTTC. It translates to CASSLKPSGGANEQFF. Together with reference TRBV7-3 and TRBJ2-1, the CDR3 gives the full variable domain: GAGVSQTPSNKVTEKGKYVELRCDPISGHTALYWYRQSLGQGPEFLIYFQGTGAADDSGLPNDRFFAVRPEGSVSTLKIQRTERGDSAVYLCASSLKPSGGANEQFFGPGTRLTVL.

There are a few counts of this clonotype. The chain couples TRBV28 to TRBJ2-3; D might be TRBD1 or TRBD2, each matching 6 bases. The CDR3 extends over 15 amino acids. V was cut by 8 bases and J by 3 bases, with 18 bases left in between. The germline V gene has CDR1 MDHEN and CDR2 SYDVKM. The CDR3 region is CASPPAGGGTDTQYF. The CDR3 DNA follows: TGTGCCAGCCCTCCCGCCGGGGGCGGAACAGATACGCAGTATTTT.

This clonotype was counted a few times. V and J are TRBV5-1 and TRBJ2-2; no definite D call. Germline-derived CDR1 and CDR2 are SGHRS and YFSETQ. Trimming pared 1 base from V and 4 bases from J, leaving 11 bases between. The CDR3 runs 15 residues. The DNA for the CDR3 is TGCGCCAGCAGCTTGTCTTCAGAAACCACCGGGGAGCTGTTTTTT. Translated: CASSLSSETTGELFF.

This clonotype was seen repeatedly, ten times or more. The J gene is TRBJ2-7, the V gene TRBV4-2; 7 bases line up with TRBD1. The CDR3 runs to 14 residues. CDR1 and CDR2 from the germline V gene are LGHNA and YNFKEQ. V dropped 4 bases and J dropped 4; count of bases not matched to a gene: 7. CDR3 protein: CASSPTGVGYEQYF. Here the CDR3 DNA reads TGTGCCAGCAGCCCCACAGGGGTAGGGTACGAGCAGTACTTC.

This clonotype turned up a few times. This sequence joins TRBV4-1 and TRBJ2-7; maybe TRBD2 (5 bases). CDR1 MGHRA and CDR2 YSYEKL come from the germline V gene. The CDR3 extends over 16 amino acids. Trimming shortened V by 1 base and J by 3 bases, and 16 bases separated the two germline ends. The CDR3 loop reads CASSQVTGLNNYEQYF. In nucleotides, the CDR3 is TGCGCCAGCAGCCAAGTTACGGGATTAAACAACTACGAGCAGTACTTC.

This clonotype has at least ten counts. The chain carries TRBV12-3 or TRBV12-4 and TRBJ1-5, with 7 bases lining up with TRBD1. With V trimmed by 7 bases and J by 0 bases, 6 bases remained unmatched. The CDR3 has 15 residues. The CDR3 sequence: CASTRDRNSNQPQHF. The CDR3 DNA is TGTGCCAGCACACGGGACAGAAATAGCAATCAGCCCCAGCATTTT.

This clonotype has only a few counts. The chain is built from TRBV27 and TRBJ2-2; 12 bases fit TRBD1. Germline V CDR1 and CDR2: MNHEY, SMNVEV (reference sequence). With V trimmed by 2 bases and J by 6 bases, 13 bases remained unmatched. The CDR3 extends over 19 amino acids. CDR3 loop: CASSLGTGGVIMVPGELFF. Written as DNA, the CDR3 is TGTGCCAGCAGTTTAGGGACAGGGGGCGTTATAATGGTCCCCGGGGAGCTGTTTTTT.

This clonotype was found a few times. The rearrangement uses TRBV12-3 or TRBV12-4 and TRBJ1-2; 8 bases are a match to TRBD1. Trimming took 1 base from V and 3 from J; bases not matched to a gene: 4. The CDR3 has 15 amino acids. The CDR3 bases are TGTGCCAGCAGTTTAGTCCAGGGGGCGTACTATGGCTACACCTTC. As protein: CASSLVQGAYYGYTF.

This clonotype came up a few times. The chain has TRBV25-1 and TRBJ1-4, with a weak D call TRBD1 (5 bases). V was trimmed by 6 bases and J by 11 bases, leaving 10 bases between them. Germline V lookup: CDR1 MGHDK, CDR2 SYGVNS. The CDR3 runs to 11 residues. DNA for the CDR3: TGTGCCAGCAGCCAGGGAGGGAAACTGTTTTTT. It yields the protein CASSQGGKLFF. Variable domain in full (rest from reference TRBV25-1 and TRBJ1-4): EADIYQTPRYLVIGTGKKITLECSQTMGHDKMYWYQQDPGMELHLIHYSYGVNSTEKGDLSSESTVSRIRTEHFPLTLESARPSHTSQYLCASSQGGKLFFGSGTQLSVL.

For this clonotype: A much larger clonotype is one base distant, so this may be a read error. The CDR3 DNA sequence: TGTGCCAGCAGCCTACGCCGGGACAGAGGGACCGGGGAGCTGATTTTT. This gives the protein CASSLRRDRGTGELIF. The chain recombines TRBV12-3 or TRBV12-4 with TRBJ2-2, with 7 bases identical to TRBD1. There are 16 residues in the CDR3.

The chain has TRBV2 and TRBJ1-2; the D is unclear. In germline, CDR1 is SNHLY, CDR2 FYNNEI. V lost 3 bases and J lost 6, with 8 bases in between. This CDR3 is built from 12 residues. The CDR3, as DNA: TGTGCCAGCAGTGAGCTGGAGAATGGCTACACCTTC. Its translation is CASSELENGYTF. Complete variable domain (other parts from reference TRBV2 and TRBJ1-2): EPEVTQTPSHQVTQMGQEVILRCVPISNHLYFYWYRQILGQKVEFLVSFYNNEISEKSEIFDDQFSVERPDGSNFTLKIRSTKLEDSAMYFCASSELENGYTFGSGTRLTVV.

This clonotype was observed a few times. The chain is built from TRBV20-1 and TRBJ2-1; D is possibly TRBD2 (5 bases). Germline V gene lookup returns CDR1 DFQATT and CDR2 SNEGSKA (reference sequence). CDR3 length: 13 residues. V lost 3 bases and J 2 bases, leaving 8 bases between the germline ends. The DNA for the CDR3 is TGCAGTGCTAGCGGGGTGACCTACAATGAGCAGTTCTTC. Protein sequence: CSASGVTYNEQFF.